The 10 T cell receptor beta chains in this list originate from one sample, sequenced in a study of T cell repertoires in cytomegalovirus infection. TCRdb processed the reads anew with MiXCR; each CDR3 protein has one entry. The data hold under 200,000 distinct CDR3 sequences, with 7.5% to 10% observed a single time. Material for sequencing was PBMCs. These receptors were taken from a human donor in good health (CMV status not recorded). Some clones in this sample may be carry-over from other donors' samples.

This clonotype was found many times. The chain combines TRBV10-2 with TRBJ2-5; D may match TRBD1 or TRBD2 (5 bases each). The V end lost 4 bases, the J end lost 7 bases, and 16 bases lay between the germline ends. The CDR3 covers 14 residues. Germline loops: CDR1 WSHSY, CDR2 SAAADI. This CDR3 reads CASSGTRAEGTQYF. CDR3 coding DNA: TGCGCCAGCAGTGGGACACGCGCTGAGGGGACCCAGTACTTC.

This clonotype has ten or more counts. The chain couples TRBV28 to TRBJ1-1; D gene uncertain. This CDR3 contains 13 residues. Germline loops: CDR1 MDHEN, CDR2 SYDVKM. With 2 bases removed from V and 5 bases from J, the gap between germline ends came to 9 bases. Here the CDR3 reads CASSLDVRTEAFF. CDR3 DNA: TGTGCCAGCAGTTTAGATGTTCGGACTGAAGCTTTCTTT. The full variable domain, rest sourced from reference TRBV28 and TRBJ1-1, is DVKVTQSSRYLVKRTGEKVFLECVQDMDHENMFWYRQDPGLGLRLIYFSYDVKMKEKGDIPEGYSVSREKKERFSLILESASTNQTSMYLCASSLDVRTEAFFGQGTRLTVV.

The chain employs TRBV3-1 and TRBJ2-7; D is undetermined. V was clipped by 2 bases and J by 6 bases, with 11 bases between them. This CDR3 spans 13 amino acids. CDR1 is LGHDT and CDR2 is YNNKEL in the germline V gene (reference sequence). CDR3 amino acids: CASSQTEFGEQYF. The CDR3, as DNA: TGTGCCAGCAGCCAAACCGAGTTCGGCGAGCAGTACTTC.

CDR3 coding DNA: TGTGCCAGCAGCTTAACTCAGGTAGCGAACACTGAAGCTTTCTTT. This translates into CASSLTQVANTEAFF. V gene TRBV7-8 combines with J gene TRBJ1-1; no reliable D call. Trimming removed 2 bases at V and 1 base at J, with 11 bases between. This CDR3 is 15 amino acids long. Germline CDR1 reads SGHVS; CDR2 reads FQNEAQ. Combining the CDR3 with reference TRBV7-8 and TRBJ1-1 gives the whole variable domain GAGVSQSPRYKVAKRGQDVALRCDPISGHVSLFWYQQALGQGPEFLTYFQNEAQLDKSGLPSDRFFAERPEGSVSTLKIQRTQQEDSAVYLCASSLTQVANTEAFFGQGTRLTVV.

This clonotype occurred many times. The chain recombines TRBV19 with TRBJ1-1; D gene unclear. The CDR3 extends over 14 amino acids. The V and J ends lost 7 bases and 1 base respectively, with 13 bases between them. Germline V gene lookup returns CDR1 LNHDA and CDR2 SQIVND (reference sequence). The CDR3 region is CASIRGSANTEAFF. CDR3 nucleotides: TGTGCCAGTATTCGTGGCAGCGCGAACACTGAAGCTTTCTTT. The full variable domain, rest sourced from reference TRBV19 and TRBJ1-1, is DGGITQSPKYLFRKEGQNVTLSCEQNLNHDAMYWYRQDPGQGLRLIYYSQIVNDFQKGDIAEGYSVSREKKESFPLTVTSAQKNPTAFYLCASIRGSANTEAFFGQGTRLTVV.

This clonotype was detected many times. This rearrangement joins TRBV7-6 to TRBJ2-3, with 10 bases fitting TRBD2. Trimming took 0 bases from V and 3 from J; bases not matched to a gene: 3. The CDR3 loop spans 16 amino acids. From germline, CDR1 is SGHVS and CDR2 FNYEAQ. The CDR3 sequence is CASSLAPSGGTDTQYF. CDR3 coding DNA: TGTGCCAGCAGCTTAGCGCCTAGCGGGGGAACAGATACGCAGTATTTT.

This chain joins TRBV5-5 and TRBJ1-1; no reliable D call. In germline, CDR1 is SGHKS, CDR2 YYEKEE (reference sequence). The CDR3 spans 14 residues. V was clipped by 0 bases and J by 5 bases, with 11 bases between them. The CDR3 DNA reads TGTGCCAGCAGCTTGGTATACCTGCGGACTGAAGCTTTCTTT. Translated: CASSLVYLRTEAFF.

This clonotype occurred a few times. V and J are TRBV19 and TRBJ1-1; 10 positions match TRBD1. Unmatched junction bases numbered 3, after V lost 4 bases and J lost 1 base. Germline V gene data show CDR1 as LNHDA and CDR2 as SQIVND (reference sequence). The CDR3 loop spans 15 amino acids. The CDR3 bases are TGTGCCAGTAGTACCGGGACAGGGGCGAACACTGAAGCTTTCTTT. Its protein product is CASSTGTGANTEAFF. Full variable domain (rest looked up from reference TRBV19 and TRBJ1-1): DGGITQSPKYLFRKEGQNVTLSCEQNLNHDAMYWYRQDPGQGLRLIYYSQIVNDFQKGDIAEGYSVSREKKESFPLTVTSAQKNPTAFYLCASSTGTGANTEAFFGQGTRLTVV.

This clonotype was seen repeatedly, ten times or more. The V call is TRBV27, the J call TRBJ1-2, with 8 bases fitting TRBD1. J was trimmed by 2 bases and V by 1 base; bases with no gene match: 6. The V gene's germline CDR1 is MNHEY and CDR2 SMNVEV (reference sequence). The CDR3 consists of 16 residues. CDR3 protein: CASSLWPTGDNYGYTF. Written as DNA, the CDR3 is TGTGCCAGCAGTTTATGGCCGACAGGGGACAACTATGGCTACACCTTC.

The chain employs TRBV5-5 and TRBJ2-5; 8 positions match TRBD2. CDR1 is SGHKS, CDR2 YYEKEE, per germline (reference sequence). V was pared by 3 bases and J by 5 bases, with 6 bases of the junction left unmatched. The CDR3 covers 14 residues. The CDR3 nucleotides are TGTGCCAGCAGCTCAGCGGGAGCCGGCGAGACCCAGTACTTC. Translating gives CASSSAGAGETQYF.